This section outlines one T cell receptor (beta chain) sequence together with its context. PCR primers comprised 60 Vbeta and 13 Jbeta primers. Clones were sequenced by immunoSEQ multiplex PCR, and TCRdb holds only the in-frame ones, with some missing. Of about 31,000 clones detected, about 60% appear once; the ten largest clones hold about a fifth. These data belong to a study of cytomegalovirus exposure and HLA in healthy donors. Study details: Some 85 million unique TCRs, all from HLA-typed donors, were included in an early release of the data.

The sample was PBMCs. The TCR sequence derives from a man in his forties or fifties in good health and CMV-seropositive.

The CDR3 reads CASSDPRTSTGELFF. CDR3 coding DNA: TGTGCCAGCAGTGACCCCCGGACTTCTACCGGGGAGCTGTTTTTT. The chain is built from TRBV6-4 and TRBJ2-2; tentatively, D is TRBD2 (5 bases). The CDR3 length is 15 residues. V lost 2 bases, J lost 5 bases, and 12 bases lay in between. Germline-derived CDR1 and CDR2 are MRHNA and SNTAGT.